Shown below are 28 T cell receptor beta chains from a single sample sequenced in a study of beta chain features in type 1 diabetes. The investigators reverse transcribed all of the isolated RNA, so they sequenced expressed TCRB transcripts. Sequencing was performed with immunoSEQ multiplex PCR; in TCRdb, only in-frame clones are kept and a portion is missing. The sample contains under 900,000 clones, 15% to 20% of which appear only once. Sequenced input: naive CD4+ T cells from blood. The receptors originated from a woman in her late teens or twenties in good health.

A few counts support this clone. The CDR3 DNA is TGTGCCAGTAGTAAGACTAGCGGGAGGGCCTTGCGCATTCAGTACTTC. It yields the protein CASSKTSGRALRIQYF. The chain is built from TRBV19 and TRBJ2-4, with TRBD2 identical over 14 bases. The CDR3 is 16 residues long. Germline CDR1 reads LNHDA; CDR2 reads SQIVND (reference sequence). V gave up 4 bases and J gave up 9 bases; unmatched junction bases: 8.

The chain combines TRBV27 with TRBJ1-2; D unresolved. This CDR3 is built from 14 residues. Trimming removed 5 bases at V and 5 bases at J, with 15 bases between. Germline CDR1 and CDR2: MNHEY and SMNVEV (reference sequence). The CDR3 loop reads CASSPTPRIYGYTF. The CDR3 DNA follows: TGTGCCAGCAGTCCCACACCGAGAATTTATGGCTACACCTTC.

The chain links TRBV2 to TRBJ2-7, with TRBD1 as a possible D gene (6 bases). Germline CDR1 is SNHLY and CDR2 is FYNNEI. Trimming cost V 6 bases and J 2 bases, with 11 bases left between them. The length of the CDR3 is 13 residues. CDR3 residues: CASRTDSAYEQYF. DNA of the CDR3: TGTGCCAGCAGGACGGACAGCGCCTACGAGCAGTACTTC.

This clone was found many times. V gene TRBV4-3 combines with J gene TRBJ2-1; 7 nucleotides align to TRBD2. V was clipped by 4 bases and J by 6 bases; unmatched bases: 6. The germline V gene has CDR1 LGHNA and CDR2 YSLEER. This CDR3 has 14 residues. The CDR3 coding sequence is TGCGCCAGCAGCCGGAGCCGGACTAGCAATGAGCAGTTCTTC. Protein sequence: CASSRSRTSNEQFF.

This chain joins TRBV13 and TRBJ2-5; 7 nucleotides line up with TRBD1. In germline, CDR1 is PRHDT, CDR2 FYEKMQ (reference sequence). V gave up 4 bases and J gave up 3 bases; unmatched junction bases: 5. This CDR3 comprises 14 residues. This CDR3 reads CASSSTGAEETQYF. The CDR3 coding sequence is TGTGCCAGCAGCTCCACAGGGGCGGAAGAGACCCAGTACTTC.

This chain joins TRBV27 and TRBJ1-5; D unclear. V was cut by 5 bases and J by 2 bases, with 4 bases left in between. This CDR3 has 12 amino acids. Looked up from germline, CDR1 is MNHEY and CDR2 is SMNVEV (reference sequence). The CDR3 region has the DNA TGTGCCAGCAGTCACGGCAATCAGCCCCAGCATTTT. This translates into CASSHGNQPQHF.

This clone was seen more than once but under ten times. The V and J genes are TRBV5-1 and TRBJ2-5, with D possibly being TRBD1 (6 bases). Germline lookup yields CDR1 SGHRS and CDR2 YFSETQ. The CDR3 sequence is 15 residues long. Trimming stripped 6 bases from V and 1 base from J, with 16 bases between. The CDR3 region is CASNEGDQPQETQYF. Here the CDR3 DNA reads TGCGCCAGCAACGAGGGGGACCAACCCCAAGAGACCCAGTACTTC.

Details on this clone: At the DNA level, this CDR3 is encoded by other sequences in the same sample as well. In nucleotides, the CDR3 is TGTGCCAGCAGTTCGGGGGGCGAGCAGTACTTC. Protein product: CASSSGGEQYF. The gene calls are TRBV27 and TRBJ2-7; 7 nucleotides agree with TRBD2. The V gene's germline CDR1 is MNHEY and CDR2 SMNVEV (reference sequence). There are 11 residues in the CDR3. The V and J ends lost 4 bases and 6 bases, in that order; junction bases with no gene match: 0.

The chain combines TRBV7-2 with TRBJ2-1; tentatively, D is TRBD2 (5 bases). This CDR3 comprises 13 residues. V was pared by 8 bases and J by 4 bases, with 12 bases between. The germline V gene encodes CDR1 SGHTA and CDR2 FQGNSA. Here the CDR3 DNA reads TGTGCCAGCCTCAGGACTGGGTACAATGAGCAGTTCTTC. Translation: CASLRTGYNEQFF. Drawing the rest from reference TRBV7-2 and TRBJ2-1, the complete variable domain is GAGVSQSPSNKVTEKGKDVELRCDPISGHTALYWYRQSLGQGLEFLIYFQGNSAPDKSGLPSDRFSAERTGGSVSTLTIQRTQQEDSAVYLCASLRTGYNEQFFGPGTRLTVL.

This clone was seen a few times. The chain is built from TRBV27 and TRBJ1-2, with D possibly matching TRBD1 (6 bases). V gave up 6 bases and J gave up 4 bases, with 18 bases separating them. CDR1 and CDR2 from the germline V gene are MNHEY and SMNVEV (reference sequence). The CDR3 length is 15 residues. The CDR3 nucleotides read TGTGCCAGCAGATCTCCTACAGGGTCCGTCTATGGCTACACCTTC. Encoded protein: CASRSPTGSVYGYTF.

A remark on this clone: Other DNA sequences within the sample encode an identical CDR3. V usage is TRBV7-9 and J usage is TRBJ2-7, with D possibly being TRBD2 (5 bases). The CDR3 is 13 amino acids. V shed 1 base and J shed 7 bases, with 11 bases lying between them. Germline CDR1 reads SEHNR; CDR2 reads FQNEAQ (reference sequence). The DNA for the CDR3 is TGTGCCAGCAGCTTAGGGGGAAGAGGGGAGCAGTACTTC. The encoded protein is CASSLGGRGEQYF.

This rearrangement joins TRBV28 to TRBJ2-2, with 11 positions matching TRBD2. This CDR3 comprises 16 residues. Germline V gene sequence: CDR1 MDHEN, CDR2 SYDVKM. The junction had 4 bases not matched to a gene; V was cut back by 4 bases and J by 3 bases. CDR3 DNA: TGTGCCAGCAGTTCCCCGACTAGCGGGGACACCGGGGAGCTGTTTTTT. It translates to CASSSPTSGDTGELFF.

The chain has TRBV28 and TRBJ2-3; no definite D call. The V end lost 6 bases, the J end lost 0 bases, and 10 bases lay between the germline ends. Germline CDR1 is MDHEN and CDR2 is SYDVKM. The CDR3 is 14 amino acids. Here the CDR3 reads CASSYGSSTDTQYF. Written as DNA, the CDR3 is TGTGCCAGCAGCTATGGCTCCAGCACAGATACGCAGTATTTT. The full variable domain, rest sourced from reference TRBV28 and TRBJ2-3, is DVKVTQSSRYLVKRTGEKVFLECVQDMDHENMFWYRQDPGLGLRLIYFSYDVKMKEKGDIPEGYSVSREKKERFSLILESASTNQTSMYLCASSYGSSTDTQYFGPGTRLTVL.

The chain couples TRBV7-8 to TRBJ2-1; 7 nucleotides line up with TRBD2. Germline loops: CDR1 SGHVS, CDR2 FQNEAQ. Trimming at V came to 1 base and at J to 4 bases, leaving 7 bases not matched to a gene. The CDR3 covers 16 residues. In DNA form, the CDR3 reads TGTGCCAGCAGCTTAGTTGGTTTAGCGGGTTACAATGAGCAGTTCTTC. Translating gives CASSLVGLAGYNEQFF.

This clone occurred a few times. The chain carries TRBV4-3 and TRBJ2-7; possibly TRBD2 for D (6 bases). This CDR3 is built from 16 residues. Trimming cost V 0 bases and J 6 bases, with 18 bases left between them. Germline V CDR1 and CDR2: LGHNA, YSLEER. The CDR3: CASSQDSTTRAGEQYF. The CDR3 DNA sequence: TGCGCCAGCAGCCAAGATTCTACGACTAGGGCCGGCGAGCAGTACTTC.

This rearrangement joins TRBV10-1 to TRBJ2-1; 8 positions agree with TRBD1. V was clipped by 6 bases and J by 12 bases; unmatched bases: 7. The germline V gene encodes CDR1 WNHNN and CDR2 SYGVQD (reference sequence). The CDR3 is 12 amino acids. DNA of the CDR3: TGCGCCAGCAGCGCCGGGACAGGCCTGCAGTTCTTC. It is translated as CASSAGTGLQFF.

The chain links TRBV7-9 to TRBJ2-1, with 10 bases aligning to TRBD1. This CDR3 is built from 16 residues. CDR1 is SEHNR, CDR2 FQNEAQ, per germline (reference sequence). V lost 5 bases and J lost 8; bases outside the gene matches: 12. CDR3 protein: CASSPKGQGMGYEQFF. Here the CDR3 DNA reads TGTGCCAGCAGCCCTAAGGGACAGGGGATGGGCTATGAGCAGTTCTTC.

The chain joins TRBV28 to TRBJ1-5, with D hard to call. The CDR3 totals 16 residues. Between the trimmed V and J ends, which lost 6 bases and 4 bases, there was a span of 19 bases. Germline V CDR1 and CDR2: MDHEN, SYDVKM. The CDR3 reads CASSPLGWKSNQPQHF. The CDR3 DNA follows: TGTGCCAGCAGCCCTCTTGGGTGGAAGAGTAATCAGCCCCAGCATTTT.

This clone was picked up many times. V usage is TRBV21-1 and J usage is TRBJ2-1; TRBD2, the table's D call, lacks a check against the DNA. TRBV21-1 is a pseudogene segment. This CDR3 is built from 15 residues. CDR3 DNA: TGTGCCAGCAGCCCAAGACTAGAATCATACAATGAGCAGTTCTTC. Translating it yields CASSPRLESYNEQFF.

This chain joins TRBV6-1 and TRBJ1-1; D remains ambiguous. From germline, CDR1 is MNHNS and CDR2 SASEGT. The CDR3 consists of 13 residues. The V and J ends lost 5 bases and 6 bases respectively, with 13 bases between them. Here the CDR3 reads CASSSRPSAEAFF. The CDR3 region has the DNA TGTGCCAGCAGTTCACGACCGTCTGCTGAAGCTTTCTTT.

This clone was observed a few times. The chain carries TRBV7-2 and TRBJ2-3; D not resolved. The CDR3 spans 13 residues. The germline gives CDR1 SGHTA, CDR2 FQGNSA. V shed 5 bases and J shed 7 bases, with 13 bases lying between them. The CDR3 DNA reads as TGTGCCAGCAGCCTTCCATCGGACCATACGCAGTATTTT. It encodes CASSLPSDHTQYF.

The chain is built from TRBV4-3 and TRBJ2-3; the D gene is possibly TRBD1 (5 bases). The CDR3 extends over 13 amino acids. The germline V gene encodes CDR1 LGHNA and CDR2 YSLEER. V dropped 0 bases and J dropped 10 bases, with 11 bases sitting between them. The CDR3: CASSQELQGAQYF. The DNA for the CDR3 is TGCGCCAGCAGCCAAGAACTTCAAGGGGCGCAGTATTTT.

This clone turned up a few times. The gene calls are TRBV27 and TRBJ2-2; 10 bases map to TRBD2. J gave up 6 bases and V 6 bases, and 10 bases lay outside the gene matches. The CDR3 sequence is 16 residues long. The germline V gene has CDR1 MNHEY and CDR2 SMNVEV (reference sequence). CDR3: CASRGLSSGSSGELFF. CDR3 DNA sequence: TGTGCCAGCAGGGGGTTATCTAGCGGGAGTTCCGGGGAGCTGTTTTTT.

The chain combines TRBV2 with TRBJ2-7, with 10 bases that match TRBD1. Germline trimming cut 2 bases from V and 2 bases from J; bases unmatched to any gene: 3. Germline V gene sequence: CDR1 SNHLY, CDR2 FYNNEI. The CDR3 runs to 15 residues. The CDR3 nucleotides are TGTGCCAGCAGTGAACGTGGGACAGGGGCCTACGAGCAGTACTTC. This translates into CASSERGTGAYEQYF.

This clone occurred a few times. The chain couples TRBV11-2 to TRBJ2-1; the D is unclear. CDR1 is SGHAT, CDR2 FQNNGV, per germline. This CDR3 has 11 amino acids. V lost 4 bases to trimming and J lost 6 bases, with 4 bases between them. The CDR3 sequence: CASSYSNEQFF. The CDR3 DNA follows: TGTGCCAGCAGCTACAGCAATGAGCAGTTCTTC.

There are a few counts of this clone. V gene TRBV7-8 combines with J gene TRBJ2-1; D call uncertain. CDR3 length: 16 amino acids. Looked up from germline, CDR1 is SGHVS and CDR2 is FQNEAQ. V was trimmed by 2 bases and J by 5 bases, leaving 16 bases between them. For the CDR3, the DNA is TGTGCCAGCAGCTTACGTTTGCTGTACCGGGACAATGAGCAGTTCTTC. This encodes CASSLRLLYRDNEQFF.

The V gene is TRBV6-5, the J gene TRBJ1-2; 9 bases fit TRBD1. Losses at the gene ends were 4 bases for V and 4 bases for J; bases not matched to a gene: 4. CDR1 and CDR2 (germline): MNHEY, SVGAGI. This CDR3 has 14 residues. CDR3 residues: CASSSLTGGYGYTF. CDR3 DNA sequence: TGTGCCAGCAGTTCGTTGACAGGGGGCTATGGCTACACCTTC.

This clone was seen a handful of times. V and J are TRBV18 and TRBJ2-1, with a tentative D call TRBD2 (7 bases). Germline loops: CDR1 KGHSH, CDR2 LQKENI. Trimming cost V 3 bases and J 7 bases, with 16 bases left between them. The CDR3 has 15 residues. The CDR3, as DNA: TGTGCCAGCTCACCCACTAGCGCCCAGGGGAATGAGCAGTTCTTC. It is translated as CASSPTSAQGNEQFF.